This is a list of T cell receptor beta chains from one sample in a study of regulatory T cells in long-lasting Graves disease. One entry per CDR3 protein, called by TCRdb with MiXCR from the multiplex PCR reads. Of approximately 400,000 distinct CDR3 sequences listed, 15% are singletons. In addition, the sample was reused for a study of T cells in Graves' hyperthyroidism and ophthalmopathy.

The material was peripheral blood mononuclear cells (PBMCs), obtained at new diagnosis, from a patient treated with antithyroid drugs. The receptors were sampled from a woman in her 40s with Graves disease. The CDR3 runs from the conserved cysteine through the conserved F or W. A D gene is named only where the DNA matches it firmly. Part of the rows lack a size; the others show once, few, many or a class for expanded clones.

abundance: -
j_gene: TRBJ2-3
d_gene: -
v_gene: TRBV28
CDR3aa: CASSPWGIWQDGIKTEKSTDTQYF
CDR3nt: TGTGCCAGCAGCCCTTGGGGAATCTGGCAGGACGGTATCAAAACCGAGAAAAGCACAGATACGCAGTATTTT

abundance: many
j_gene: TRBJ2-3
d_gene: -
v_gene: TRBV5-1
CDR3aa: CASTSGGRGDTQYF
CDR3nt: TGCGCCAGCACCTCCGGGGGACGGGGAGATACGCAGTATTTT

abundance: many
j_gene: TRBJ2-7
d_gene: TRBD2
v_gene: TRBV20-1
CDR3aa: CSGAISGTSHEQYF
CDR3nt: TGCAGTGGGGCAATTAGCGGGACCTCCCACGAGCAGTACTTC

abundance: few
j_gene: TRBJ1-1
d_gene: TRBD1
v_gene: TRBV6-1
CDR3aa: CASHRDRMNTEAFF
CDR3nt: TGTGCCAGCCACCGGGACAGAATGAACACTGAAGCTTTCTTT

abundance: -
j_gene: TRBJ2-5
d_gene: -
v_gene: TRBV10-3
CDR3aa: CAISVTGDQETQYF
CDR3nt: TGTGCCATCAGTGTTACAGGTGATCAAGAGACCCAGTACTTC

abundance: many
j_gene: TRBJ2-5
d_gene: TRBD1
v_gene: TRBV3-1
CDR3aa: CASNPDRGGQETQYF
CDR3nt: TGTGCCAGCAACCCGGACAGGGGAGGCCAAGAGACCCAGTACTTC

abundance: many
j_gene: TRBJ1-2
d_gene: TRBD1
v_gene: TRBV7-9
CDR3aa: CASSLDGQDYSF
CDR3nt: TGTGCCAGCAGCTTAGACGGACAGGACTACTCCTTC

abundance: few
j_gene: TRBJ2-7
d_gene: -
v_gene: TRBV11-3
CDR3aa: CASSLGPREQYF
CDR3nt: TGTGCCAGCAGCTTAGGACCTCGGGAGCAGTACTTC

abundance: -
j_gene: TRBJ2-1
d_gene: TRBD2
v_gene: TRBV9
CDR3aa: CASSVGLAGDYNEQFF
CDR3nt: TGTGCCAGCAGCGTAGGCCTAGCGGGAGACTACAATGAGCAGTTCTTC

abundance: few
j_gene: TRBJ2-5
d_gene: -
v_gene: TRBV2
CDR3aa: CASTSQNLKETQYF
CDR3nt: TGTGCCAGCACTTCCCAGAACCTAAAAGAGACCCAGTACTTC

abundance: many
j_gene: TRBJ2-3
d_gene: TRBD2
v_gene: TRBV11-2
CDR3aa: CASSLELSWSGRRSTDTQYF
CDR3nt: TGTGCCAGCAGCTTAGAACTATCCTGGAGCGGGAGGAGGTCAACAGATACGCAGTATTTT

abundance: -
j_gene: TRBJ2-4
d_gene: TRBD2
v_gene: TRBV4-1
CDR3aa: CASSHGTSGRGNIQYF
CDR3nt: TGCGCCAGCAGCCACGGGACTAGCGGGAGAGGTAACATTCAGTACTTC

abundance: -
j_gene: TRBJ2-5
d_gene: TRBD1
v_gene: TRBV20-1
CDR3aa: CSARRDSQETQYF
CDR3nt: TGCAGTGCCCGACGGGACAGCCAAGAGACCCAGTACTTC

abundance: many
j_gene: TRBJ2-3
d_gene: TRBD2
v_gene: TRBV28
CDR3aa: CASRPEGGSTDTQYF
CDR3nt: TGTGCCAGCAGGCCCGAGGGCGGGAGTACAGATACGCAGTATTTT

abundance: many
j_gene: TRBJ1-2
d_gene: TRBD1
v_gene: TRBV19
CDR3aa: CASSSQGQGRLDGYTF
CDR3nt: TGTGCCAGTAGTTCACAAGGACAGGGCAGGTTGGATGGCTACACCTTC

abundance: few
j_gene: TRBJ2-7
d_gene: TRBD2
v_gene: TRBV13
CDR3aa: CASSGNKPGLAGYEQYF
CDR3nt: TGTGCCAGCAGTGGAAACAAACCGGGACTAGCGGGATACGAGCAGTACTTC

abundance: -
j_gene: TRBJ1-2
d_gene: -
v_gene: TRBV29-1
CDR3aa: CSVGGGLRGYTF
CDR3nt: TGCAGCGTTGGGGGGGGGCTGCGTGGCTACACCTTC

abundance: -
j_gene: TRBJ1-1
d_gene: -
v_gene: TRBV30
CDR3aa: CAWSSVNTEAFF
CDR3nt: TGTGCCTGGAGCTCGGTTAACACTGAAGCTTTCTTT

abundance: -
j_gene: TRBJ2-7
d_gene: TRBD1
v_gene: TRBV3-1
CDR3aa: CASSIGTGVSEQYF
CDR3nt: TGTGCCAGCAGCATTGGGACAGGGGTCTCCGAGCAGTACTTC

abundance: -
j_gene: TRBJ2-5
d_gene: -
v_gene: TRBV7-2
CDR3aa: CASSLGDETQYF
CDR3nt: TGTGCCAGCAGCTTGGGAGACGAGACCCAGTACTTC

abundance: -
j_gene: TRBJ1-3
d_gene: -
v_gene: TRBV19
CDR3aa: CASNDRGINTIYF
CDR3nt: TGTGCCAGTAACGATCGAGGGATTAACACCATATATTTT

abundance: few
j_gene: TRBJ2-3
d_gene: -
v_gene: TRBV19
CDR3aa: CASTQWGAGSDTQYF
CDR3nt: TGTGCCAGTACCCAATGGGGGGCAGGGTCAGATACGCAGTATTTT

abundance: many
j_gene: TRBJ2-3
d_gene: -
v_gene: TRBV28
CDR3aa: CASSLGLTGYSTDTQYF
CDR3nt: TGTGCCAGCAGTTTGGGCCTCACGGGATATAGCACAGATACGCAGTATTTT

abundance: -
j_gene: TRBJ2-7
d_gene: -
v_gene: TRBV2
CDR3aa: CASTGRQIHEQYF
CDR3nt: TGTGCCAGCACGGGGAGACAGATCCACGAGCAGTACTTC

abundance: many
j_gene: TRBJ2-1
d_gene: TRBD2
v_gene: TRBV10-3
CDR3aa: CAISESHREGLNEQFF
CDR3nt: TGTGCCATCAGTGAGTCCCATCGGGAGGGTTTGAATGAGCAGTTCTTC

abundance: many
j_gene: TRBJ1-1
d_gene: -
v_gene: TRBV27
CDR3aa: CASISSMGDEWNTEAFF
CDR3nt: TGTGCCAGCATCTCCTCAATGGGCGATGAATGGAACACTGAAGCTTTCTTT

abundance: many
j_gene: TRBJ2-5
d_gene: -
v_gene: TRBV20-1
CDR3aa: CSASLETQYF
CDR3nt: TGCAGTGCTAGCCTGGAGACCCAGTACTTC

abundance: once
j_gene: TRBJ1-1
d_gene: -
v_gene: TRBV7-6
CDR3aa: CASSQSLDTEAFF
CDR3nt: TGTGCCAGCAGCCAATCCCTCGACACTGAAGCTTTCTTT

abundance: -
j_gene: TRBJ1-5
d_gene: -
v_gene: TRBV28
CDR3aa: CASRAGDWQPQHF
CDR3nt: TGTGCCAGCAGGGCAGGGGATTGGCAGCCCCAGCATTTT

abundance: -
j_gene: TRBJ2-3
d_gene: -
v_gene: TRBV27
CDR3aa: CASSALLSDTQYF
CDR3nt: TGTGCCAGCAGTGCTCTCCTATCAGATACGCAGTATTTT

abundance: -
j_gene: TRBJ2-1
d_gene: -
v_gene: TRBV7-2
CDR3aa: CASSLGGSAQQFF
CDR3nt: TGTGCCAGCAGTCTCGGCGGGTCGGCCCAGCAGTTCTTC

abundance: -
j_gene: TRBJ2-1
d_gene: -
v_gene: TRBV6-2/TRBV6-3
CDR3aa: CASSYQGPYNEQFF
CDR3nt: TGTGCCAGCAGTTACCAAGGACCCTACAATGAGCAGTTCTTC

abundance: many
j_gene: TRBJ1-1
d_gene: -
v_gene: TRBV29-1
CDR3aa: CSVEDEVWGREDSMNTEAFF
CDR3nt: TGCAGCGTTGAAGACGAGGTTTGGGGCCGGGAAGACAGCATGAACACTGAAGCTTTCTTT

abundance: many
j_gene: TRBJ1-1
d_gene: TRBD1
v_gene: TRBV7-2
CDR3aa: CASSIQGARTEAFF
CDR3nt: TGTGCCAGCAGCATACAGGGGGCGCGGACTGAAGCTTTCTTT

abundance: many
j_gene: TRBJ2-5
d_gene: -
v_gene: TRBV24-1
CDR3aa: CATSDPGTEQETQYF
CDR3nt: TGTGCCACCAGTGACCCTGGGACGGAACAAGAGACCCAGTACTTC

abundance: -
j_gene: TRBJ1-5
d_gene: -
v_gene: TRBV19
CDR3aa: CASSIDRIRGQPQHF
CDR3nt: TGTGCCAGTAGTATAGATAGGATCAGGGGCCAGCCCCAGCATTTT

abundance: many
j_gene: TRBJ2-1
d_gene: TRBD2
v_gene: TRBV7-9
CDR3aa: CASSLIFIAGGNNEQFF
CDR3nt: TGTGCCAGCAGCCTTATATTTATAGCGGGAGGGAACAATGAGCAGTTCTTC

abundance: -
j_gene: TRBJ2-7
d_gene: -
v_gene: TRBV10-3
CDR3aa: CAISEGNEQYF
CDR3nt: TGTGCCATCAGTGAAGGGAACGAGCAGTACTTC

abundance: -
j_gene: TRBJ2-7
d_gene: TRBD2
v_gene: TRBV3-1
CDR3aa: CASSLGLAGDYGQYF
CDR3nt: TGTGCCAGCAGCCTGGGACTAGCGGGAGACTACGGGCAGTACTTC

abundance: many
j_gene: TRBJ2-7
d_gene: -
v_gene: TRBV19
CDR3aa: CASSNGRAYEQYF
CDR3nt: TGTGCCAGTAGTAATGGCAGAGCCTACGAGCAGTACTTC

abundance: few
j_gene: TRBJ1-6
d_gene: -
v_gene: TRBV4-1
CDR3aa: CASSHVQYNSPLHF
CDR3nt: TGCGCCAGCAGCCACGTACAGTATAATTCACCCCTCCACTTT

abundance: many
j_gene: TRBJ2-3
d_gene: TRBD2
v_gene: TRBV2
CDR3aa: CASSVLAEGGDTQYF
CDR3nt: TGTGCCAGCAGTGTACTAGCGGAGGGTGGAGATACGCAGTATTTT

abundance: few
j_gene: TRBJ2-1
d_gene: TRBD1
v_gene: TRBV30
CDR3aa: CAWSVTGVDQFF
CDR3nt: TGTGCCTGGAGTGTAACAGGGGTCGATCAGTTCTTC